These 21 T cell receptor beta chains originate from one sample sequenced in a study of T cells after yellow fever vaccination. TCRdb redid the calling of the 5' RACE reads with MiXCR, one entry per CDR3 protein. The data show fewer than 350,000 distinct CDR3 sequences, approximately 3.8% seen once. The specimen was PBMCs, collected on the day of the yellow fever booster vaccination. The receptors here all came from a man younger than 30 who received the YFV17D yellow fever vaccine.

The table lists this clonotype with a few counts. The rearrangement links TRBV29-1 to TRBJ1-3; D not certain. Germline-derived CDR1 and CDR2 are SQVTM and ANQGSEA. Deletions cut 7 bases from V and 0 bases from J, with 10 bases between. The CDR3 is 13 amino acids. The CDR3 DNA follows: TGCAGCGCGTCAGCGGCCTCTGGAAACACCATATATTTT. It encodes CSASAASGNTIYF.

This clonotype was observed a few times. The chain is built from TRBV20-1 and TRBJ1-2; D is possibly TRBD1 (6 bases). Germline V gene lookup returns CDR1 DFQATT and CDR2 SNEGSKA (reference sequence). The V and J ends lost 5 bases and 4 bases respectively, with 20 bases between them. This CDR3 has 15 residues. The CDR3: CSAHPGGASGYGYTF. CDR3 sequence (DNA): TGCAGTGCTCACCCCGGGGGGGCGTCGGGCTATGGCTACACCTTC.

CDR3 DNA: TGTGCCAGCAGTTACAATACACAGGGGGCTTTTTCACCCCTCCACTTT. Translation: CASSYNTQGAFSPLHF. The rearrangement uses TRBV6-5 and TRBJ1-6, with TRBD1 matching 9 bases. The CDR3 is 16 amino acids. The J segment lost 9 bases and the V segment lost 2 bases, leaving 8 bases of the junction unmatched. In germline, CDR1 is MNHEY, CDR2 SVGAGI.

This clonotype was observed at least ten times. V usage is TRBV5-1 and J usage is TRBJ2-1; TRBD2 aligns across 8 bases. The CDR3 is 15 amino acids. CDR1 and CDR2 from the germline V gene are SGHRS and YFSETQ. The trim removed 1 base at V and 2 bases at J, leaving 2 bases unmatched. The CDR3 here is CASSLKRGTYNEQFF. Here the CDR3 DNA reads TGCGCCAGCAGCTTGAAGCGGGGGACCTACAATGAGCAGTTCTTC.

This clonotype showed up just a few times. The chain's CDR3 is CASSPTLEGQGNGYTF. DNA for the CDR3: TGTGCCAGCTCACCTACACTTGAAGGACAGGGAAATGGCTACACCTTC. This chain links TRBV18 with TRBJ1-2; TRBD1 aligns across 8 bases. This CDR3 is 16 amino acids long. The trim removed 3 bases at V and 6 bases at J, leaving 12 bases unmatched. Germline V lookup: CDR1 KGHSH, CDR2 LQKENI.

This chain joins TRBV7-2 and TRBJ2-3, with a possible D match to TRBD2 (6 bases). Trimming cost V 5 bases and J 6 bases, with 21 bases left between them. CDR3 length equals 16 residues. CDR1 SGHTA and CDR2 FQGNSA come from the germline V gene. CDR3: CASSPIVLAVSDTQYF. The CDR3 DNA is TGTGCCAGCAGCCCCATCGTTTTAGCGGTCTCGGATACGCAGTATTTT. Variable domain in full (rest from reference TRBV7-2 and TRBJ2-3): GAGVSQSPSNKVTEKGKDVELRCDPISGHTALYWYRQSLGQGLEFLIYFQGNSAPDKSGLPSDRFSAERTGGSVSTLTIQRTQQEDSAVYLCASSPIVLAVSDTQYFGPGTRLTVL.

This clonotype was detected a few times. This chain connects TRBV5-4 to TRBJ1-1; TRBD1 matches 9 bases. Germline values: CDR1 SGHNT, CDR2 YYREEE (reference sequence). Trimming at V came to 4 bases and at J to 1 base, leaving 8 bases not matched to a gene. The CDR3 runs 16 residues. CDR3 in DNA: TGTGCCAGCAGCAGGGAACAGGGGGCGCGGAACACTGAAGCTTTCTTT. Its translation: CASSREQGARNTEAFF.

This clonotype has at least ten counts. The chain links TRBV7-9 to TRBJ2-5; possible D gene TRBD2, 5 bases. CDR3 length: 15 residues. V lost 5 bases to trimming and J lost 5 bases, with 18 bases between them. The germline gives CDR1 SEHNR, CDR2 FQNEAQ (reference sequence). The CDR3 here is CASSPLEVARETQYF. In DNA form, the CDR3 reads TGTGCCAGCAGCCCATTGGAGGTAGCGCGTGAGACCCAGTACTTC.

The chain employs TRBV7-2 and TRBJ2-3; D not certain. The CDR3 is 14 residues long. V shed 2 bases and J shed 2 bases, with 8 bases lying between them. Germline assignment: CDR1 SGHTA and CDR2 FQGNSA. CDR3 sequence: CASSLWAATDTQYF. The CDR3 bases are TGTGCCAGCAGCTTATGGGCTGCCACAGATACGCAGTATTTT.

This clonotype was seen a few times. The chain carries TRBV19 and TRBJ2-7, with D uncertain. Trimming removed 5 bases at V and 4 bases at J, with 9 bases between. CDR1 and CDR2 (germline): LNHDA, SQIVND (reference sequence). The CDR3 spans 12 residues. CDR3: CASSFAGYEQYV. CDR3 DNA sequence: TGTGCCAGTAGTTTCGCAGGTTACGAGCAGTACGTC.

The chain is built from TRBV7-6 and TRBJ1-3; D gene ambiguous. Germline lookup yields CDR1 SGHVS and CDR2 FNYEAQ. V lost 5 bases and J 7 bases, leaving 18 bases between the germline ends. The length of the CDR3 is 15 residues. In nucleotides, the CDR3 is TGTGCCAGCAGCATTAGTCCCTCTTTTGGGAACACCATATATTTT. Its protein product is CASSISPSFGNTIYF.

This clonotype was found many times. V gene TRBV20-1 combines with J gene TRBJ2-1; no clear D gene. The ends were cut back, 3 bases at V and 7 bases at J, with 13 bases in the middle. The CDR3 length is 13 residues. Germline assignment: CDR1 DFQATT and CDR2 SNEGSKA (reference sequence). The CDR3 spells CSASLTGGNEQFF. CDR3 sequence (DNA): TGCAGTGCTAGTCTCACGGGTGGGAATGAGCAGTTCTTC.

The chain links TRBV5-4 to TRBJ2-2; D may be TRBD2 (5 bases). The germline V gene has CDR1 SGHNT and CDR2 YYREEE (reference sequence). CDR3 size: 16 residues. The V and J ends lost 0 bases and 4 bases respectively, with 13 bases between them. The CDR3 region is CASSLAGSGVTGELFF. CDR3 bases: TGTGCCAGCAGCTTGGCCGGGTCCGGGGTCACCGGGGAGCTGTTTTTT.

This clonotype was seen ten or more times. The CDR3 is CASSFYGGSTDTQYF. The DNA for the CDR3 is TGTGCCAGCAGTTTTTACGGGGGCAGCACAGATACGCAGTATTTT. The V call is TRBV27, the J call TRBJ2-3; perhaps D is TRBD1 or TRBD2 (6 bases each). This CDR3 is 15 amino acids long. CDR1 and CDR2 from the germline V gene are MNHEY and SMNVEV (reference sequence). The V end lost 3 bases, the J end lost 0 bases, and 10 bases lay between the germline ends.

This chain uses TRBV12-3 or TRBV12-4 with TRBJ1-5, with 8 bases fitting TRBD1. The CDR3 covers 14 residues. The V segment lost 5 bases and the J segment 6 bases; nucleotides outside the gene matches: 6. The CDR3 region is CASSRAGGRQPQHF. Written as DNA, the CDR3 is TGTGCCAGCAGTCGAGCAGGGGGCCGTCAGCCCCAGCATTTT.

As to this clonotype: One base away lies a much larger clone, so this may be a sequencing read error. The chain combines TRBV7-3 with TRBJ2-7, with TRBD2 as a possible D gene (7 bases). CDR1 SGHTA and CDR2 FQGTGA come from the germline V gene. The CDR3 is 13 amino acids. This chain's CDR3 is CASCLRRGQEQYF. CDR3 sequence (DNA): TGTGCCAGCTGCTTAAGGCGGGGGCAGGAGCAGTACTTC.

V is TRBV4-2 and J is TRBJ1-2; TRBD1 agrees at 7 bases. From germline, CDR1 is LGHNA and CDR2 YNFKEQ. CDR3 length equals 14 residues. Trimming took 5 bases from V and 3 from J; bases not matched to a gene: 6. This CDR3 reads CASSLAGGDYGYTF. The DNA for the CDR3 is TGTGCCAGCAGCTTGGCAGGGGGTGACTATGGCTACACCTTC.

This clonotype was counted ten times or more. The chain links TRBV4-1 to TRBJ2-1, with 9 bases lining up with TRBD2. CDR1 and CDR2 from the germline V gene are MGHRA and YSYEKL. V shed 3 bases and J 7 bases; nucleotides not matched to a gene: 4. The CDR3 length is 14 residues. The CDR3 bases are TGCGCCAGCAGCCACTCGGCGGGGGGGAATGAGCAGTTCTTC. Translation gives CASSHSAGGNEQFF.

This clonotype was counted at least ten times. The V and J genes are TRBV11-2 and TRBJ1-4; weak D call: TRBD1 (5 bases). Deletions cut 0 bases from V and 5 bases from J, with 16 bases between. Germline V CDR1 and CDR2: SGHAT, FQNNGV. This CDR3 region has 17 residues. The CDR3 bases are TGTGCCAGCAGCTTAGAGCCCAGGGAGGTATGGAATGAAAAACTGTTTTTT. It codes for CASSLEPREVWNEKLFF.

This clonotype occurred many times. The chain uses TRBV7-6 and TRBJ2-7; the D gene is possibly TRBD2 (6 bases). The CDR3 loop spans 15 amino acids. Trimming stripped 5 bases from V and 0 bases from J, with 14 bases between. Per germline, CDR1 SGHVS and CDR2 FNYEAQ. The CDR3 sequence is CASSPLEGSSYEQYF. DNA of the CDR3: TGTGCCAGCAGCCCCCTGGAGGGGAGCTCCTACGAGCAGTACTTC.

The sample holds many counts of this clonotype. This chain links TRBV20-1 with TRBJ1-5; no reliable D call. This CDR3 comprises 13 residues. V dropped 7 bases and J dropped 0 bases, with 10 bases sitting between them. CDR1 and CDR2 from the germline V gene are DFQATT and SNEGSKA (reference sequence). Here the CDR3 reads CSVSPGSNQPQHF. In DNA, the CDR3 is TGCAGTGTATCCCCGGGTAGCAATCAGCCCCAGCATTTT.